The 26 T cell receptor beta chains below come from one sample, sequenced in a study of a mutant IDH1 vaccine in newly diagnosed glioma. The time point was: week 47, end of study. Vaccinated patients received 300 ug of mutant IDH1 20-mer peptide per dose, with topical imiquimod. This table comes from immunoSEQ multiplex PCR, and its TCRdb copy is limited to in-frame clones, with some not included. The repertoire holds about 83,000 clones, with 81% as singletons. Their antigens are not known. The sequencing used PBMCs, collected from a glioma patient whose treatment included an IDH1 peptide vaccine. Receptors originate from a man aged 40-49 years with glioma.

This clone was detected ten times or more. The V and J genes are TRBV18 and TRBJ2-3; possible D gene TRBD2, 5 bases. Trimming cost V 6 bases and J 6 bases, with 16 bases left between them. Germline CDR1 is KGHSH and CDR2 is LQKENI. This CDR3 region has 14 residues. This CDR3 reads CASSPSTTTDTQYF. CDR3 DNA: TGTGCCAGCTCTCCCTCCACGACTACGGATACGCAGTATTTT.

J is TRBJ2-6 and V is TRBV9; TRBD2 agrees at 7 bases. The CDR3 sequence is 15 residues long. Germline CDR1 is SGDLS and CDR2 is YYNGEE. V dropped 2 bases and J dropped 3; count of bases not matched to a gene: 2. This CDR3 reads CASSVGGNGANVLTF. DNA of the CDR3: TGTGCCAGCAGCGTCGGGGGGAATGGGGCCAACGTCCTGACTTTC.

This clone is labeled medium-sized. The genes are TRBV13 and TRBJ2-1; tentative D call: TRBD1 (5 bases). Germline loops: CDR1 PRHDT, CDR2 FYEKMQ (reference sequence). V lost 0 bases and J lost 8, with 23 bases in between. The CDR3 length is 18 residues. CDR3 sequence reads: CASSLGTVDSLGWDEQFF. CDR3 coding DNA: TGTGCCAGCAGCTTAGGGACCGTTGACAGCCTCGGATGGGATGAGCAGTTCTTC.

Worth noting for this clone: Relative to the germline gene, one junction end is altered; a read error may explain this. The gene calls are TRBV30 and TRBJ1-1; D unclear. Germline values: CDR1 GTSNPN, CDR2 SVGIG (reference sequence). The CDR3 consists of 11 residues. In nucleotides, the CDR3 is TGTGCCTGGCGGAGGATCACTGGAGCTTTCTTT. Protein sequence: CAWRRITGAFF.

This clone was recorded a few times. J is TRBJ2-3 and V is TRBV7-9; maybe TRBD2 (5 bases). This CDR3 contains 14 residues. Germline CDR1 is SEHNR and CDR2 is FQNEAQ (reference sequence). V lost 4 bases and J 5 bases, leaving 13 bases between the germline ends. This CDR3 is CASSSRGAGDTQYF. The CDR3 DNA is TGTGCCAGCAGCTCTCGAGGCGCGGGAGATACGCAGTATTTT.

The chain carries TRBV5-1 and TRBJ2-7, with TRBD1 matching over 8 bases. The CDR3 covers 15 residues. V was clipped by 4 bases and J by 2 bases; unmatched bases: 8. Germline CDR1 is SGHRS and CDR2 is YFSETQ. In DNA form, the CDR3 reads TGCGCCAGCAGCCCCCTAGGGACAGGCCCCTACGAGCAGTACTTC. Translating it yields CASSPLGTGPYEQYF.

This clone has more than one count but fewer than ten. The chain uses TRBV7-2 and TRBJ2-3; 12 bases agree with TRBD2. J gave up 5 bases and V 8 bases, and 8 bases lay outside the gene matches. The CDR3 consists of 15 residues. The germline V gene encodes CDR1 SGHTA and CDR2 FQGNSA. CDR3 bases: TGTGCCAGCGGTCTAGCGGGGGGGAAGGGAGATACGCAGTATTTT. This codes for CASGLAGGKGDTQYF.

This chain links TRBV11-3 with TRBJ2-3; 8 bases match TRBD2. Trimming cost V 1 base and J 2 bases; bases outside gene matches: 11. CDR1 is SGHNT and CDR2 is YENEEA in the germline V gene. This CDR3 region has 18 residues. CDR3 amino acids: CASSLGIRAGAFTDTQYF. DNA of the CDR3: TGTGCCAGCAGCTTAGGGATTCGAGCGGGGGCCTTCACAGATACGCAGTATTTT. The full variable domain, its missing parts supplied by reference TRBV11-3 and TRBJ2-3, is EAGVVQSPRYKIIEKKQPVAFWCNPISGHNTLYWYLQNLGQGPELLIRYENEEAVDDSQLPKDRFSAERLKGVDSTLKIQPAELGDSAVYLCASSLGIRAGAFTDTQYFGPGTRLTVL.

This clone was detected only once. CDR3 protein: CASSPQGPGYEQYF. The CDR3 DNA is TGTGCCAGCTCGCCCCAGGGCCCAGGCTACGAGCAGTACTTC. J is TRBJ2-7 and V is TRBV18, with D possibly being TRBD1 (5 bases). V was shortened by 6 bases and J by 3 bases, with 15 bases between the two germline ends. Germline V gene data show CDR1 as KGHSH and CDR2 as LQKENI. The CDR3 has 14 residues.

The V call is TRBV10-2, the J call TRBJ2-7; 9 bases align to TRBD1. Germline values: CDR1 WSHSY, CDR2 SAAADI. V was pared by 2 bases and J by 3 bases, with 2 bases of the junction left unmatched. The length of the CDR3 is 14 residues. CDR3 protein: CASSETGQGYEQYF. Here the CDR3 DNA reads TGCGCCAGCAGTGAGACGGGACAGGGCTACGAGCAGTACTTC.

This clone appeared a few times. In nucleotides, the CDR3 is TGTGCCTGGAGGGCCCGGGGACAGGGTATAACTGAAGCTTTCTTT. Encoded protein: CAWRARGQGITEAFF. V is TRBV30 and J is TRBJ1-1, with TRBD1 matching 9 bases. CDR3 length: 15 amino acids. CDR1 GTSNPN and CDR2 SVGIG come from the germline V gene (reference sequence). Trimming cost V 3 bases and J 5 bases; bases outside gene matches: 10.

In its sample, this clone was seen a few times. The genes are TRBV28 and TRBJ2-7; no firm D call. The germline V gene encodes CDR1 MDHEN and CDR2 SYDVKM. V was trimmed by 3 bases and J by 6 bases, leaving 15 bases between them. The CDR3 has 14 residues. This chain's CDR3 is CASSFTLFWGEQYF. The CDR3 nucleotides read TGTGCCAGCAGTTTCACTCTATTCTGGGGCGAGCAGTACTTC.

The J gene is TRBJ2-1, the V gene TRBV23-1, with D perhaps matching TRBD1 or TRBD2 (6 bases each). TRBV23-1 is an open reading frame, and its role is uncertain. The CDR3 length is 18 residues. Trimming left V 2 bases short and J 8 bases short, with 25 bases between. The CDR3 nucleotides read TGCGCCAGCAGTCAACCCCGTCGGGTTGAAATCGGGGGCGATGAGCAGTTCTTC. Residues: CASSQPRRVEIGGDEQFF.

The V call is TRBV4-3, the J call TRBJ1-2; 7 nucleotides agree with TRBD1. Germline loops: CDR1 LGHNA, CDR2 YSLEER. V shed 4 bases, J shed 8 bases, and the junction held 10 bases outside the gene matches. The CDR3 totals 14 residues. CDR3 bases: TGCGCCAGCAGCCGAGACAGGGCAGTAGGGGGCTACACCTTC. Its protein is CASSRDRAVGGYTF.

This chain links TRBV30 with TRBJ2-7; D ambiguous. The V end was cut by 1 base, the J end by 9 bases, with 13 bases between. The CDR3 sequence is 12 residues long. Germline lookup yields CDR1 GTSNPN and CDR2 SVGIG (reference sequence). This CDR3 is CAWSDGPSRQYF. DNA of the CDR3: TGTGCCTGGAGTGACGGTCCCTCAAGGCAGTACTTC.

The chain employs TRBV6-6 and TRBJ1-1; D call uncertain. Germline V lookup: CDR1 MNHNY, CDR2 SVGAGI (reference sequence). V was pared by 8 bases and J by 2 bases, with 9 bases between. CDR3 size: 12 residues. CDR3 nucleotide sequence: TGTGCCAGCGTTCGGGTCAACACTGAAGCTTTCTTT. Protein product: CASVRVNTEAFF.

The V gene is TRBV2, the J gene TRBJ2-5; the D call may be TRBD1 or TRBD2 (5 bases each). The CDR3 runs 15 residues. Germline V gene sequence: CDR1 SNHLY, CDR2 FYNNEI. Between the trimmed V and J ends, which lost 6 bases and 2 bases, there was a span of 16 bases. The CDR3, as DNA: TGTGCCAGCAGGCGCCGATCTGGGGGACAAGAGACCCAGTACTTC. It is translated as CASRRRSGGQETQYF.

This sequence joins TRBV28 and TRBJ1-1, with 12 bases that match TRBD1. The junction had 8 bases not matched to a gene; V was cut back by 3 bases and J by 3 bases. This CDR3 region has 17 residues. Germline values: CDR1 MDHEN, CDR2 SYDVKM. The CDR3 bases are TGTGCCAGCAGTTTTTGGGACAGGGGGCGCGGGGACACTGAAGCTTTCTTT. As protein: CASSFWDRGRGDTEAFF.

The genes are TRBV5-8 and TRBJ2-5; D may correspond to TRBD1 or TRBD2 (5 bases each). CDR1 is SGHTS and CDR2 is YDEGEE in the germline V gene. V gave up 3 bases and J gave up 5 bases, with 17 bases separating them. The CDR3 contains 15 residues. This CDR3 reads CASSSDGAPTETQYF. The CDR3 coding sequence is TGTGCCAGCAGCTCGGACGGGGCCCCGACGGAGACCCAGTACTTC.

The J gene is TRBJ2-7, the V gene TRBV7-8, with 8 bases that match TRBD2. Losses at the gene ends were 2 bases for V and 2 bases for J; bases not matched to a gene: 2. Looked up from germline, CDR1 is SGHVS and CDR2 is FQNEAQ. The CDR3 is made up of 14 amino acids. The CDR3 nucleotides are TGTGCCAGCAGCTTAACGGGGGGGGCCTACGAGCAGTACTTC. Encoded protein: CASSLTGGAYEQYF.

This chain uses TRBV30 with TRBJ2-3; possibly TRBD2 for D (5 bases). Germline V lookup: CDR1 GTSNPN, CDR2 SVGIG (reference sequence). Trimming removed 0 bases at V and 0 bases at J, with 10 bases between. CDR3 length: 15 residues. CDR3 in DNA: TGTGCCTGGAGTGTACGGCGGGCTAGCACAGATACGCAGTATTTT. It encodes CAWSVRRASTDTQYF.

The chain joins TRBV6-5 to TRBJ2-7; maybe TRBD2 (5 bases). Trimming left V 6 bases short and J 5 bases short, with 17 bases between. This CDR3 region has 14 residues. In germline, CDR1 is MNHEY, CDR2 SVGAGI. The CDR3: CASSPFWRVDEQYF. CDR3 sequence (DNA): TGTGCCAGCAGCCCTTTTTGGCGGGTAGACGAGCAGTACTTC.

This chain links TRBV5-6 with TRBJ2-3; the D gene is possibly TRBD1 (5 bases). CDR1 and CDR2 (germline): SGHDT, YYEEEE. V lost 0 bases and J lost 3, with 11 bases in between. The CDR3 consists of 15 residues. CDR3 amino acids: CASSLGRQLTDTQYF. The CDR3 nucleotides read TGTGCCAGCAGCTTGGGTCGACAGCTGACAGATACGCAGTATTTT.

The chain carries TRBV7-9 and TRBJ1-1; 8 bases line up with TRBD1. This CDR3 is 15 amino acids long. CDR1 SEHNR and CDR2 FQNEAQ come from the germline V gene (reference sequence). V dropped 5 bases and J dropped 4; count of bases not matched to a gene: 9. The CDR3, as DNA: TGTGCCAGCAGCGTAGGGGAAACAGGGGGCACTGAAGCTTTCTTT. This codes for CASSVGETGGTEAFF.

V and J are TRBV5-5 and TRBJ2-1, with 11 nucleotides matching TRBD2. Germline CDR1 and CDR2: SGHKS and YYEKEE (reference sequence). The CDR3 extends over 17 amino acids. Unmatched junction bases numbered 13, after V lost 5 bases and J lost 6 bases. The CDR3 DNA is TGTGCCAGCAGTCGGGAGGGCCTTCTAGCGGGAGGCAATGAGCAGTTCTTC. This encodes CASSREGLLAGGNEQFF.

The V call is TRBV5-4, the J call TRBJ2-3, with TRBD2 matching 10 bases. The length of the CDR3 is 16 residues. Germline CDR1 is SGHNT and CDR2 is YYREEE (reference sequence). The trim removed 4 bases at V and 2 bases at J, leaving 7 bases unmatched. CDR3 sequence reads: CASSPTSGHFTDTQYF. The CDR3, as DNA: TGTGCCAGCAGCCCGACTAGCGGGCACTTCACAGATACGCAGTATTTT.